This TCR beta chain came from a study of blood T cell repertoires in COVID-19. Study background: Samples taken during acute and convalescent COVID-19 were collected in the United States, Italy and Spain. T cells, B-cell-depleted T cells, or PBMCs supplied cDNA or gDNA.

Trimming removed 6 bases at V and 0 bases at J, with 30 bases between. The CDR3 has 22 amino acids. The germline V gene has CDR1 MNHEY and CDR2 SMNVEV (reference sequence). Under the authors' procedure: Estimation of nucleated cell counts was performed using reference gene primer amplification. Produced via immunoSEQ multiplex PCR; TCRdb's table is partial and in-frame only. V and J calls and clone size are copied from that table; D and trimming were computed from the DNA. The sample has about 40,000 clones, about nine tenths seen once. The V and J genes are TRBV27 and TRBJ2-6; the D gene is possibly TRBD2 (5 bases). This sequence was found in a woman older than 75 with active COVID-19. Input material: peripheral blood. CDR3 loop: CASSPPLPSLSRRGSGANVLTF. The CDR3 region has the DNA TGTGCCAGCAGCCCCCCTTTGCCGTCGTTGAGCCGACGGGGCTCTGGGGCCAACGTCCTGACTTTC.